This TCR beta chain derives from a study of blood T cell repertoires in COVID-19. Across the study: Acute and convalescent COVID-19 samples came from the United States, Italy and Spain. Nucleic acid was either cDNA or gDNA, and it came from T cells, B-cell-depleted T cells, or PBMCs.

The table came from immunoSEQ multiplex PCR; TCRdb's copy has only in-frame clones and leaves some out. This table holds roughly 150,000 clones, under 95% found once. Germline V CDR1 and CDR2: SGHNT, YYREEE (reference sequence). The V segment lost 0 bases and the J segment 4 bases; nucleotides outside the gene matches: 7. CDR3 length: 16 amino acids. The TCR originated in a man aged 18 to 35 with acute or convalescent COVID-19. The specimen was peripheral blood. This chain joins TRBV5-4 and TRBJ1-3, with TRBD1 identical over 7 bases. CDR3 amino acids: CASSLATGVTGNTIYF. For the CDR3, the DNA is TGTGCCAGCAGCTTGGCAACAGGGGTTACGGGAAACACCATATATTTT.